Below, 19 T cell receptor beta chains from the same sample are listed, as sequenced in a study of T-cell reconstitution after alpha-beta-depleted transplantation in children. Unique molecular identifiers were incorporated into the prepared TCRbeta library. TCRdb re-analysed the PCR reads in MiXCR, keeping a single row per CDR3 protein. The sample yields a few hundred thousand distinct CDR3 sequences, about 14% seen once. The material was PBMCs, obtained from the stem cell graft. The source is a human donor who donated a stem cell graft to a child with Fanconi anemia.

The rearrangement joins TRBV5-1 to TRBJ2-7; D remains ambiguous. V was trimmed by 0 bases and J by 3 bases, leaving 7 bases between them. Germline V CDR1 and CDR2: SGHRS, YFSETQ. This CDR3 is built from 13 residues. CDR3 protein: CASSLEAVYEQYF. CDR3 coding DNA: TGCGCCAGCAGCTTGGAGGCAGTCTACGAGCAGTACTTC.

J is TRBJ1-1 and V is TRBV19, with 10 bases aligning to TRBD1. The V gene's germline CDR1 is LNHDA and CDR2 SQIVND (reference sequence). The CDR3 has 14 residues. V gave up 6 bases and J gave up 1 base; unmatched junction bases: 2. The CDR3 DNA reads TGTGCCAGTAGGACAGGGGGCGCGAACACTGAAGCTTTCTTT. This sequence encodes CASRTGGANTEAFF.

V is TRBV20-1 and J is TRBJ1-5; tentatively, D is TRBD1 (5 bases). Germline V gene sequence: CDR1 DFQATT, CDR2 SNEGSKA (reference sequence). There are 12 residues in the CDR3. V lost 2 bases and J 6 bases, leaving 8 bases between the germline ends. This CDR3 is CSARSQGQPQHF. In DNA form, the CDR3 reads TGCAGTGCTAGATCTCAGGGTCAGCCCCAGCATTTT.

This clonotype came up a few times. This chain joins TRBV20-1 and TRBJ2-1, with 7 bases lining up with TRBD1. V dropped 3 bases and J dropped 10; count of bases not matched to a gene: 12. Germline assignment: CDR1 DFQATT and CDR2 SNEGSKA (reference sequence). The CDR3 consists of 14 residues. The CDR3, as DNA: TGCAGTGCTAGTCGGGACAGAGTAGTAGAGGAGCAGTTCTTC. Residues: CSASRDRVVEEQFF.

This clonotype came up many times. The chain uses TRBV20-1 and TRBJ2-1; the D gene is possibly TRBD2 (7 bases). Trimming stripped 8 bases from V and 12 bases from J, with 17 bases between. The CDR3 loop spans 11 amino acids. In germline, CDR1 is DFQATT, CDR2 SNEGSKA (reference sequence). The CDR3 DNA sequence: TGCAGTTTACTAGGGGGGGATAGGCAGTTCTTC. Residues: CSLLGGDRQFF.

This clonotype was seen many times. The chain carries TRBV15 and TRBJ2-3, with D possibly matching TRBD2 (6 bases). The germline gives CDR1 LNHNV, CDR2 YYDKDF (reference sequence). The V gene lost 5 bases and the J gene lost 9 bases, with 15 bases spanning the gap. This CDR3 region has 13 residues. CDR3 in DNA: TGTGCCACCAGCGCCAGGAGACTAGGAACGCAGTATTTT. This codes for CATSARRLGTQYF. Using reference TRBV15 and TRBJ2-3 for the parts outside the CDR3, the full variable domain is DAMVIQNPRYQVTQFGKPVTLSCSQTLNHNVMYWYQQKSSQAPKLLFHYYDKDFNNEADTPDNFQSRRPNTSFCFLDIRSPGLGDTAMYLCATSARRLGTQYFGPGTRLTVL.

The rearrangement links TRBV30 to TRBJ1-1; D perhaps matches TRBD1 (5 bases). V was cut by 0 bases and J by 8 bases, with 7 bases left in between. The CDR3 runs 11 residues. Germline CDR1 and CDR2: GTSNPN and SVGIG (reference sequence). CDR3 loop: CAWSVGGEAFF. CDR3 DNA: TGTGCCTGGAGTGTTGGGGGGGAAGCTTTCTTT.

Many counts were recorded for this clonotype. This sequence joins TRBV29-1 and TRBJ1-1, with unresolved D. Trimming shortened V by 5 bases and J by 6 bases, and 13 bases separated the two germline ends. This CDR3 comprises 12 residues. Germline CDR1 and CDR2: SQVTM and ANQGSEA. The DNA for the CDR3 is TGCAGCGTTCTCGCCATGGCCGCTGAAGCTTTCTTT. This encodes CSVLAMAAEAFF.

V and J are TRBV10-3 and TRBJ2-5, with D perhaps being TRBD1 or TRBD2 (6 bases each). Germline loops: CDR1 ENHRY, CDR2 SYGVKD. This CDR3 comprises 15 residues. V was cut by 0 bases and J by 4 bases, with 12 bases left in between. DNA for the CDR3: TGTGCCATCAGTGAGTCGGCACAGGGAGGAGAGACCCAGTACTTC. It encodes CAISESAQGGETQYF.

This clonotype was counted many times. The chain is built from TRBV12-3 or TRBV12-4 and TRBJ1-5; no definite D call. This CDR3 region has 12 residues. Trimming removed 7 bases from V and 6 bases from J, with 10 bases in between. This CDR3 reads CASKTKGQPQHF. For the CDR3, the DNA is TGTGCCAGCAAGACTAAGGGTCAGCCCCAGCATTTT.

The rearrangement links TRBV3-1 to TRBJ1-4, with no clear D. CDR1 LGHDT and CDR2 YNNKEL come from the germline V gene (reference sequence). The CDR3 length is 17 residues. Trimming shortened V by 0 bases and J by 8 bases, and 19 bases separated the two germline ends. This CDR3 is CASSQDQIGGFGEKLFF. Written as DNA, the CDR3 is TGTGCCAGCAGCCAAGATCAAATAGGAGGCTTCGGAGAAAAACTGTTTTTT. Full variable domain (rest looked up from reference TRBV3-1 and TRBJ1-4): DTAVSQTPKYLVTQMGNDKSIKCEQNLGHDTMYWYKQDSKKFLKIMFSYNNKELIINETVPNRFSPKSPDKAHLNLHINSLELGDSAVYFCASSQDQIGGFGEKLFFGSGTQLSVL.

There are many counts of this clonotype. J is TRBJ2-1 and V is TRBV20-1; 9 nucleotides match TRBD1. Germline V gene sequence: CDR1 DFQATT, CDR2 SNEGSKA (reference sequence). Trimming took 7 bases from V and 3 from J; bases not matched to a gene: 13. The CDR3 is 16 residues long. Here the CDR3 reads CSVFSSTGGNYNEQFF. CDR3 bases: TGCAGTGTTTTCTCCTCAACAGGGGGCAACTACAATGAGCAGTTCTTC.

This clonotype was observed many times. The chain joins TRBV28 to TRBJ1-1; D gene unclear. This CDR3 is built from 13 residues. Deletions cut 5 bases from V and 0 bases from J, with 7 bases between. CDR1 is MDHEN, CDR2 SYDVKM, per germline. CDR3 region: CASSDLMNTEAFF. In nucleotides, the CDR3 is TGTGCCAGCAGTGACCTCATGAACACTGAAGCTTTCTTT.

This clonotype has at least ten counts. This chain links TRBV29-1 with TRBJ1-5; unclear D gene. Germline loops: CDR1 SQVTM, CDR2 ANQGSEA. The CDR3 spans 12 residues. V lost 5 bases and J 7 bases, leaving 12 bases between the germline ends. The CDR3 sequence: CSVSEYGQPQHF. CDR3 nucleotide sequence: TGCAGCGTTTCTGAGTATGGACAGCCCCAGCATTTT.

This clonotype appeared a few times. The chain couples TRBV2 to TRBJ2-3, with D perhaps TRBD2 (6 bases). The CDR3 runs 17 residues. Germline CDR1 SNHLY, CDR2 FYNNEI. V lost 4 bases, J lost 0 bases, and 17 bases lay in between. CDR3 coding DNA: TGTGCCAGCAGTGCCGAGGTTCTTGGGGGGAGCACAGATACGCAGTATTTT. Encoded protein: CASSAEVLGGSTDTQYF.

The chain uses TRBV12-3 or TRBV12-4 and TRBJ2-3, with 10 bases matching TRBD1. V gave up 6 bases and J gave up 2 bases; unmatched junction bases: 8. This CDR3 is built from 16 residues. The CDR3 region has the DNA TGTGCCAGCAGGCGCGAGACAGGGGGCCTCACAGATACGCAGTATTTT. Residues: CASRRETGGLTDTQYF.

The chain couples TRBV5-1 to TRBJ2-3, with 12 bases lining up with TRBD2. Germline CDR1 is SGHRS and CDR2 is YFSETQ. V shed 4 bases, J shed 6 bases, and the junction held 9 bases outside the gene matches. The CDR3 length is 16 residues. Written as DNA, the CDR3 is TGCGCCAGCAGCCTCGGGACTAGCGGGTCTCAGGATACGCAGTATTTT. Its protein is CASSLGTSGSQDTQYF.

The chain carries TRBV5-1 and TRBJ2-7; D ambiguous. CDR1 is SGHRS, CDR2 YFSETQ, per germline. Trimming left V 0 bases short and J 9 bases short, with 16 bases between. This CDR3 contains 14 residues. For the CDR3, the DNA is TGCGCCAGCAGCTTGGAAGGAGACCACCTGCCGCAGTACTTC. Translation gives CASSLEGDHLPQYF.

The V and J genes are TRBV20-1 and TRBJ2-2; 7 bases align to TRBD1. The CDR3 extends over 14 amino acids. Germline assignment: CDR1 DFQATT and CDR2 SNEGSKA (reference sequence). V lost 4 bases to trimming and J lost 0 bases; unmatched junction nucleotides: 2. The CDR3 DNA reads as TGCAGTGCTACCAGGGGGTCGAACACCGGGGAGCTGTTTTTT. Translated: CSATRGSNTGELFF.